This T cell receptor beta chain was profiled in a study of PD-L1 blockade in urothelial cancer. Sequencing was performed with immunoSEQ multiplex PCR; in TCRdb, only in-frame clones are kept and a portion is missing. The sample contains some 120,000 clones, approximately 89% of which appear only once. The CDR3 length is 15 residues. Germline V CDR1 and CDR2: MNHNY, SVGAGI (reference sequence). The V gene lost 6 bases and the J gene lost 5 bases, with 18 bases spanning the gap. Documented time point: peripheral blood 6 weeks after treatment start. The V and J genes are TRBV6-6 and TRBJ2-3; D is possibly TRBD1 (6 bases). The receptor was isolated from a man aged 55 to 70 with urothelial cancer. The sample consisted of PBMCs, taken around atezolizumab (anti-PD-L1) treatment. The CDR3 DNA is TGTGCCAGCAGCCCGTCACAGGGTCTCGGAGATACGCAGTATTTT. It is translated as CASSPSQGLGDTQYF.